This T cell receptor (beta chain) came from a study of response to subunit inactivated influenza vaccine. Trimming removed 5 bases at V and 0 bases at J, with 16 bases between. Germline V gene lookup returns CDR1 PRHDT and CDR2 FYEKMQ (reference sequence). The CDR3 is 16 residues long. TCRdb redid the calling of the RT-PCR reads with MiXCR, one entry per CDR3 protein. The sample carries 450,000 to 700,000 distinct CDR3 sequences, around 15% recorded once. This receptor was identified in a man aged 50 to 60 who received an inactivated influenza vaccine. The sample in question was PBMCs from blood, obtained approximately 13 days after vaccination. The chain recombines TRBV13 with TRBJ1-1, with a tentative D call TRBD1 (6 bases). The CDR3 DNA sequence: TGTGCCAGCAGCCCACTGTCAGGGGATATGAACACTGAAGCTTTCTTT. Translated: CASSPLSGDMNTEAFF.